The source of this T cell receptor (beta chain) is a study of T cell responses to AZD1222 COVID-19 vaccine. The CDR3 spans 14 residues. Germline V gene data show CDR1 as SGHTA and CDR2 as FQGNSA. The trim removed 5 bases at V and 4 bases at J, leaving 7 bases unmatched. Comments on this clone: Its antigen remains unknown.

Notes on the study in general: Spike-specific TCR breadth and depth were elevated following two AZD1222 doses. Donors, mostly white British, included more females; clonal diversity was possibly underestimated.

Clones were sequenced by immunoSEQ multiplex PCR, and TCRdb holds only the in-frame ones, with some missing. Of approximately 140,000 clones in the sample, roughly nine tenths were seen once. Sequenced here: peripheral blood, sampled 28 days after the second dose of the MenACWY control vaccine. The source is an adult who received the MenACWY meningococcal vaccine as a control. The V call is TRBV7-2, the J call TRBJ1-2; the match to TRBD1 covers 7 bases. CDR3 region: CASSARQGTYGYTF. CDR3 sequence (DNA): TGTGCCAGCAGCGCTCGACAGGGAACCTATGGCTACACCTTC. Full variable domain (outside the CDR3, taken from reference TRBV7-2 and TRBJ1-2): GAGVSQSPSNKVTEKGKDVELRCDPISGHTALYWYRQSLGQGLEFLIYFQGNSAPDKSGLPSDRFSAERTGGSVSTLTIQRTQQEDSAVYLCASSARQGTYGYTFGSGTRLTVV.